A single sample is the source of the 10 T cell receptor beta chains below, sequenced in a study of Ad26.COV2.S vaccination and SARS-CoV-2 variants. Repertoires were generated with immunoSEQ multiplex PCR, while TCRdb's copy carries only in-frame clones and drops some. The sample includes 120,000 to 150,000 clones, 70% to 90% seen only once; the top ten take around 5%. The material sequenced was peripheral blood, taken after recovery from COVID-19. These receptors originate from a human donor who had recovered from COVID-19.

V is TRBV28 and J is TRBJ1-4; the D gene is possibly TRBD1 (6 bases). The CDR3 is 15 amino acids. V lost 4 bases and J 8 bases, leaving 17 bases between the germline ends. CDR1 is MDHEN, CDR2 SYDVKM, per germline. The CDR3 region has the DNA TGTGCCAGCAGTTCATCGACAGGCCTTAGAGAAAAACTGTTTTTT. It yields the protein CASSSSTGLREKLFF.

The rearrangement joins TRBV11-3 to TRBJ2-1; D uncertain. The CDR3 runs to 12 residues. V was clipped by 5 bases and J by 9 bases, with 11 bases between them. Germline V gene lookup returns CDR1 SGHNT and CDR2 YENEEA. CDR3 bases: TGTGCCAGCAGCACCACTATGGGTGAGCAGTTCTTC. This encodes CASSTTMGEQFF. Based on the CDR3 plus reference TRBV11-3 and TRBJ2-1, the full variable domain is EAGVVQSPRYKIIEKKQPVAFWCNPISGHNTLYWYLQNLGQGPELLIRYENEEAVDDSQLPKDRFSAERLKGVDSTLKIQPAELGDSAVYLCASSTTMGEQFFGPGTRLTVL.

The DNA of the CDR3 is TGTGCCAGCAGTTTAAGATCTAGTGATACGCAGTATTTT. As protein: CASSLRSSDTQYF. The rearrangement links TRBV12-3 or TRBV12-4 to TRBJ2-3, with unresolved D. V was shortened by 2 bases and J by 6 bases, with 9 bases between the two germline ends. The CDR3 is made up of 13 amino acids.

The chain combines TRBV28 with TRBJ2-7; TRBD1 agrees at 8 bases. With V trimmed by 4 bases and J by 3 bases, 8 bases remained unmatched. CDR1 and CDR2 from the germline V gene are MDHEN and SYDVKM. The length of the CDR3 is 15 residues. The DNA of the CDR3 is TGTGCCAGCAGTTCAGGGACAGGATTGATCTACGAGCAGTACTTC. Amino acid sequence: CASSSGTGLIYEQYF.

This clone was counted a few times. V usage is TRBV6-6 and J usage is TRBJ1-2; no clear D gene. V lost 5 bases and J 4 bases, leaving 11 bases between the germline ends. The V gene's germline CDR1 is MNHNY and CDR2 SVGAGI (reference sequence). The CDR3 extends over 13 amino acids. CDR3 sequence (DNA): TGTGCCAGCAGTCCTGACGGAACCTATGGCTACACCTTC. Translation gives CASSPDGTYGYTF.

The chain joins TRBV23-1 to TRBJ2-3, with 11 positions matching TRBD2. TRBV23-1 is filed as an ORF, its function uncertain. V was pared by 2 bases and J by 5 bases, with 9 bases of the junction left unmatched. This CDR3 has 17 residues. CDR3 coding DNA: TGCGCCAGCAGTCAAATCAGTAGCGGGGGGGCTGGAGATACGCAGTATTTT. Residues: CASSQISSGGAGDTQYF.

The chain combines TRBV7-2 with TRBJ1-3; D not resolved. This CDR3 is 15 amino acids long. V was cut by 1 base and J by 0 bases, with 7 bases left in between. CDR1 and CDR2 from the germline V gene are SGHTA and FQGNSA. The CDR3 DNA reads TGTGCCAGCAGCTTAGTTACAGCCTCTGGAAACACCATATATTTT. The encoded protein is CASSLVTASGNTIYF. Drawing the rest from reference TRBV7-2 and TRBJ1-3, the complete variable domain is GAGVSQSPSNKVTEKGKDVELRCDPISGHTALYWYRQSLGQGLEFLIYFQGNSAPDKSGLPSDRFSAERTGGSVSTLTIQRTQQEDSAVYLCASSLVTASGNTIYFGEGSWLTVV.

The CDR3 coding sequence is TGTGCCAGCAGCTCCGGGACGAACACTGAAGCTTTCTTT. It yields the protein CASSSGTNTEAFF. The chain combines TRBV5-5 with TRBJ1-1, with D possibly matching TRBD1 (5 bases). V dropped 3 bases and J dropped 1 base, with 7 bases sitting between them. CDR1 is SGHKS, CDR2 YYEKEE, per germline (reference sequence). The CDR3 is made up of 13 amino acids.

The chain combines TRBV13 with TRBJ1-2; TRBD1 agrees at 8 bases. V dropped 1 base and J dropped 5; count of bases not matched to a gene: 3. In germline, CDR1 is PRHDT, CDR2 FYEKMQ (reference sequence). The CDR3 covers 14 residues. CDR3 DNA sequence: TGTGCCAGCAGCTTAGTAAGGACAGGGTATGGCTACACCTTC. Protein: CASSLVRTGYGYTF. The whole variable domain, remainder taken from reference TRBV13 and TRBJ1-2, is AAGVIQSPRHLIKEKRETATLKCYPIPRHDTVYWYQQGPGQDPQFLISFYEKMQSDKGSIPDRFSAQQFSDYHSELNMSSLELGDSALYFCASSLVRTGYGYTFGSGTRLTVV.

V usage is TRBV9 and J usage is TRBJ1-6; tentatively, D is TRBD1 (6 bases). V lost 7 bases to trimming and J lost 0 bases, with 11 bases between them. Germline V CDR1 and CDR2: SGDLS, YYNGEE. This CDR3 is built from 15 residues. The CDR3 coding sequence is TGTGCCAGCGCAACAGGGAGCTCCTATAATTCACCCCTCCACTTT. Translation: CASATGSSYNSPLHF. The full variable domain, with the rest looked up from reference TRBV9 and TRBJ1-6, is DSGVTQTPKHLITATGQRVTLRCSPRSGDLSVYWYQQSLDQGLQFLIQYYNGEERAKGNILERFSAQQFPDLHSELNLSSLELGDSALYFCASATGSSYNSPLHFGNGTRLTVT.